What follows are 27 T cell receptor beta chains derived from one specimen sequenced in a study of human T cells and chemical hapten exposure. Time point reported: patch test 3, about 24 weeks after DPC sensitization. Treatment specified: therapeutic diphenylcyclopropenone sensitization with weekly scalp DPC. TCRdb called the RACE reads again in MiXCR, with one record for every CDR3 protein. This table holds fewer than 200,000 distinct CDR3 sequences, about 27% found once. This specimen was whole blood, taken in connection with sensitization to the hapten diphenylcyclopropenone (DPC). The receptors originated from a woman between 18 and 30 years old with alopecia areata. Some clones in this sample may be carry-over from other donors' samples.

V usage is TRBV5-1 and J usage is TRBJ2-4; 9 bases map to TRBD1. With 0 bases clipped from V and 15 bases from J, the junction kept 7 bases outside the gene matches. This CDR3 has 13 residues. Germline V gives CDR1 SGHRS, CDR2 YFSETQ. CDR3 nucleotides: TGCGCCAGCAGCTTGGAAGGGGACAGGGAAGGGTACTTC. Translating gives CASSLEGDREGYF.

This clonotype was detected only a few times. The chain employs TRBV6-2 or TRBV6-3 and TRBJ2-5, with a weak D call TRBD2 (6 bases). CDR1 MNHEY and CDR2 SVGEGT come from the germline V gene. The V end lost 10 bases, the J end lost 3 bases, and 12 bases lay between the germline ends. This CDR3 has 12 residues. In DNA, the CDR3 is TGTGCCACCTGGGGGGAAGAAGAGACCCAGTACTTC. It translates to CATWGEEETQYF.

This clonotype was recorded a few times. This rearrangement joins TRBV29-1 to TRBJ1-2; D is uncertain. CDR1 and CDR2 from the germline V gene are SQVTM and ANQGSEA. This CDR3 spans 11 amino acids. CDR3: CCGLQGNGYTF. For the CDR3, the DNA is TGCTGCGGACTTCAAGGCAATGGCTACACCTTC.

V is TRBV25-1 and J is TRBJ1-5; 10 nucleotides match TRBD1. Unmatched junction bases numbered 4, after V lost 4 bases and J lost 1 base. Germline CDR1 is MGHDK and CDR2 is SYGVNS. The CDR3 loop spans 16 amino acids. CDR3 sequence reads: CASSASGQGSNQPQHF. CDR3 in DNA: TGTGCCAGCAGTGCCTCGGGACAGGGGAGCAATCAGCCCCAGCATTTT. Supplemented by reference TRBV25-1 and TRBJ1-5, the full variable domain reads EADIYQTPRYLVIGTGKKITLECSQTMGHDKMYWYQQDPGMELHLIHYSYGVNSTEKGDLSSESTVSRIRTEHFPLTLESARPSHTSQYLCASSASGQGSNQPQHFGDGTRLSIL.

The J gene is TRBJ2-2, the V gene TRBV19, with a tentative D call TRBD1 (6 bases). V was shortened by 3 bases and J by 4 bases, with 18 bases between the two germline ends. The CDR3 has 17 residues. Per germline, CDR1 LNHDA and CDR2 SQIVND (reference sequence). The CDR3 nucleotides are TGTGCCAGTAGTATCCTTGTCGCGGCAGGGGCCACCGGGGAGCTGTTTTTT. It is translated as CASSILVAAGATGELFF.

This clonotype was recorded once. The chain links TRBV6-5 to TRBJ2-2; D is unresolved. The CDR3 runs to 12 residues. CDR1 and CDR2 from the germline V gene are MNHEY and SVGAGI. V dropped 6 bases and J dropped 2 bases, with 4 bases sitting between them. CDR3 in amino acids: CASRSNTGELFF. The CDR3 coding sequence is TGTGCCAGCAGATCTAACACCGGGGAGCTGTTTTTT.

The chain has TRBV12-3 or TRBV12-4 and TRBJ2-7; TRBD1 might be the D (5 bases). V dropped 5 bases and J dropped 9 bases, with 14 bases sitting between them. The CDR3 runs to 12 residues. CDR3 sequence reads: CASSPSQGWQYF. The CDR3 region has the DNA TGTGCCAGCAGTCCCTCGCAGGGCTGGCAGTACTTC.

The chain uses TRBV20-1 and TRBJ1-1; 7 nucleotides align to TRBD1. The CDR3 is 14 amino acids. Per the germline V gene, CDR1 is DFQATT and CDR2 is SNEGSKA (reference sequence). Unmatched junction bases numbered 8, after V lost 1 base and J lost 6 bases. The CDR3 spells CSARAHRGLPEAFF. The CDR3 DNA reads TGCAGTGCTAGAGCTCACAGGGGACTCCCTGAAGCTTTCTTT.

This clonotype was detected a few times. The V gene is TRBV4-2, the J gene TRBJ1-2; D call uncertain. The CDR3 loop spans 15 amino acids. Germline loops: CDR1 LGHNA, CDR2 YNFKEQ. Trimming cost V 4 bases and J 4 bases, with 16 bases left between them. The chain's CDR3 is CASSRKVAGSYGYTF. The CDR3, as DNA: TGTGCCAGCAGCCGGAAGGTGGCAGGAAGCTATGGCTACACCTTC.

This clonotype has a count of ten or more. The J gene is TRBJ2-5, the V gene TRBV20-1; 11 positions match TRBD2. Per the germline V gene, CDR1 is DFQATT and CDR2 is SNEGSKA (reference sequence). The CDR3 has 14 amino acids. The trim removed 4 bases at V and 5 bases at J, leaving 6 bases unmatched. The CDR3, as DNA: TGCAGTGCTACCCCTTTAGCGGGAGGGGAGACCCAGTACTTC. Its protein is CSATPLAGGETQYF.

A remark on this clonotype: The junction differs from germline at one of its ends, possibly a read error. The rearrangement uses TRBV11-2 and TRBJ2-2, with D perhaps given as TRBD1 or TRBD2 (5 bases each). The V gene's germline CDR1 is SGHAT and CDR2 FQNNGV. CDR3 size: 11 residues. In DNA form, the CDR3 reads TGTGCCAGCAGCTCGCCTGGGGGGCTGTTTTTT. It is translated as CASSSPGGLFF.

This clonotype was detected only a few times. V and J are TRBV12-5 and TRBJ2-3; TRBD1 or TRBD2 may be the D gene (5 bases each). The V end was cut by 3 bases, the J end by 2 bases, with 15 bases between. The CDR3 runs to 16 residues. Germline CDR1 is LGHNT and CDR2 is FRNRAP. The chain's CDR3 is CASGFVDGAPTDTQYF. The CDR3 DNA reads as TGTGCTAGTGGTTTCGTCGACGGGGCCCCCACAGATACGCAGTATTTT.

The DNA for the CDR3 is TGCGCCAGCAGCCAAGAAGGGACCTTCGATACGCAGTATTTT. It encodes CASSQEGTFDTQYF. V usage is TRBV4-3 and J usage is TRBJ2-3; the D gene could be TRBD1 or TRBD2 (5 bases each). In germline, CDR1 is LGHNA, CDR2 YSLEER. The V end lost 0 bases, the J end lost 6 bases, and 10 bases lay between the germline ends. The CDR3 spans 14 residues.

This clonotype has a handful of counts. CDR3 in amino acids: CASKIGNTEAFF. The CDR3 bases are TGTGCCAGCAAGATCGGTAACACTGAAGCTTTCTTT. The chain combines TRBV7-2 with TRBJ1-1; unclear D gene. V gave up 7 bases and J gave up 2 bases, with 8 bases separating them. Germline V CDR1 and CDR2: SGHTA, FQGNSA. This CDR3 has 12 amino acids.

V usage is TRBV6-2 or TRBV6-3 and J usage is TRBJ2-1; 14 bases are a match to TRBD2. The germline gives CDR1 MNHEY, CDR2 SVGEGT. V gave up 6 bases and J gave up 7 bases; unmatched junction bases: 5. The CDR3 is 15 residues long. Here the CDR3 DNA reads TGTGCCAGCAGGACTAGCGGGAGGGCCAGGAATGAGCAGTTCTTC. Translated: CASRTSGRARNEQFF.

This clonotype turned up a few times. This chain connects TRBV5-1 to TRBJ1-1, with D uncertain. V lost 9 bases to trimming and J lost 0 bases, with 18 bases between them. This CDR3 has 15 residues. The V gene's germline CDR1 is SGHRS and CDR2 YFSETQ. In nucleotides, the CDR3 is TGCGCCACCTCGAGGGATGGGGTTATGAACACTGAAGCTTTCTTT. Translation gives CATSRDGVMNTEAFF. The full variable domain, with the rest looked up from reference TRBV5-1 and TRBJ1-1, is KAGVTQTPRYLIKTRGQQVTLSCSPISGHRSVSWYQQTPGQGLQFLFEYFSETQRNKGNFPGRFSGRQFSNSRSEMNVSTLELGDSALYLCATSRDGVMNTEAFFGQGTRLTVV.

There are a few counts of this clonotype. This chain connects TRBV5-5 to TRBJ2-7, with 8 bases fitting TRBD2. CDR1 and CDR2 (germline): SGHKS, YYEKEE (reference sequence). This CDR3 is 15 amino acids long. The ends lost 1 base at V and 6 bases at J; junction bases unmatched: 9. CDR3 in DNA: TGTGCCAGCAGCTTGAAGGAGACTAGCGATATCGAGCAGTACTTC. Translating it yields CASSLKETSDIEQYF.

This clonotype was counted only a few times. In DNA, the CDR3 is TGTGCCAGCGGGCTTCAGCCCCAGCATTTT. This gives the protein CASGLQPQHF. The chain employs TRBV27 and TRBJ1-5; D unresolved. Trimming took off 8 bases at V and 6 bases at J, with 5 bases between the two ends. The CDR3 contains 10 residues. Germline CDR1 reads MNHEY; CDR2 reads SMNVEV (reference sequence).

The rearrangement uses TRBV4-2 and TRBJ1-5; TRBD1 matches 7 bases. V lost 0 bases to trimming and J lost 3 bases; unmatched junction nucleotides: 5. The CDR3 runs to 16 residues. Germline V gene sequence: CDR1 LGHNA, CDR2 YNFKEQ. The DNA of the CDR3 is TGTGCCAGCAGCCAAGATCTTGGGACAGACAATCAGCCCCAGCATTTT. Residues: CASSQDLGTDNQPQHF.

This clonotype was recorded a few times. In nucleotides, the CDR3 is TGCAGCGTTGTGACCGGCGCAGATACGCAGTATTTT. Protein sequence: CSVVTGADTQYF. The chain is built from TRBV29-1 and TRBJ2-3, with D unresolved. Per the germline V gene, CDR1 is SQVTM and CDR2 is ANQGSEA. The CDR3 consists of 12 residues. Trimming took off 4 bases at V and 4 bases at J, with 9 bases between the two ends.

This clonotype has just a few counts. V gene TRBV5-4 combines with J gene TRBJ2-4; 13 bases align to TRBD2. This CDR3 spans 17 amino acids. The germline gives CDR1 SGHNT, CDR2 YYREEE (reference sequence). V was clipped by 4 bases and J by 8 bases; unmatched bases: 12. DNA for the CDR3: TGTGCCAGCAGCCCCCGACTAGCGGGAGGCCAGGGGCACATTCAGTACTTC. This encodes CASSPRLAGGQGHIQYF.

This clonotype was counted between two and nine times. The J gene is TRBJ2-3, the V gene TRBV4-1; 10 nucleotides agree with TRBD2. V shed 4 bases, J shed 2 bases, and the junction held 12 bases outside the gene matches. Germline CDR1 reads MGHRA; CDR2 reads YSYEKL. This CDR3 spans 18 amino acids. CDR3 residues: CASSPKVTSGWLTDTQYF. CDR3 sequence (DNA): TGCGCCAGCAGCCCAAAGGTGACTAGCGGGTGGCTCACAGATACGCAGTATTTT.

There are a few counts of this clonotype. The chain carries TRBV20-1 and TRBJ1-3; 9 bases align to TRBD1. The J segment lost 7 bases and the V segment lost 6 bases, leaving 7 bases of the junction unmatched. This CDR3 spans 13 amino acids. The germline gives CDR1 DFQATT, CDR2 SNEGSKA (reference sequence). The CDR3 DNA reads as TGCAGTGCAACCCGACAGGGGGGCAACACCATATATTTT. Its protein is CSATRQGGNTIYF.

The V gene is TRBV4-1, the J gene TRBJ1-1, with 7 nucleotides matching TRBD1. Trimming cost V 4 bases and J 1 base; bases outside gene matches: 9. The germline V gene encodes CDR1 MGHRA and CDR2 YSYEKL. The CDR3 runs to 16 residues. This CDR3 is CASSLRWGQTNTEAFF. The CDR3 region has the DNA TGCGCCAGCAGCCTAAGATGGGGACAGACGAACACTGAAGCTTTCTTT.

This clonotype showed up just once. The chain combines TRBV7-3 with TRBJ2-1; TRBD2 matches 7 bases. The length of the CDR3 is 16 residues. Germline values: CDR1 SGHTA, CDR2 FQGTGA. The junction had 11 bases not matched to a gene; V was cut back by 1 base and J by 8 bases. CDR3 nucleotide sequence: TGTGCCAGCAGCTTAATCCCCCGCGGGAGTAATGATGAGCAGTTCTTC. Its translation: CASSLIPRGSNDEQFF.

The chain carries TRBV2 and TRBJ2-1; 9 bases are a match to TRBD2. The CDR3 sequence is 15 residues long. V gave up 5 bases and J gave up 2 bases; unmatched junction bases: 4. Germline V gives CDR1 SNHLY, CDR2 FYNNEI. As DNA, the CDR3 is TGTGCCAGCAGTCGCGGGGGGGCCACCTACAATGAGCAGTTCTTC. Translation: CASSRGGATYNEQFF.

Many counts were recorded for this clonotype. The chain joins TRBV4-2 to TRBJ2-3, with 9 bases aligning to TRBD2. V dropped 4 bases and J dropped 1; count of bases not matched to a gene: 6. CDR3 length: 16 amino acids. Germline assignment: CDR1 LGHNA and CDR2 YNFKEQ. The CDR3 DNA sequence: TGTGCCAGCAGCCCTGAGCGGGGGGCGGGCACAGATACGCAGTATTTT. This codes for CASSPERGAGTDTQYF.